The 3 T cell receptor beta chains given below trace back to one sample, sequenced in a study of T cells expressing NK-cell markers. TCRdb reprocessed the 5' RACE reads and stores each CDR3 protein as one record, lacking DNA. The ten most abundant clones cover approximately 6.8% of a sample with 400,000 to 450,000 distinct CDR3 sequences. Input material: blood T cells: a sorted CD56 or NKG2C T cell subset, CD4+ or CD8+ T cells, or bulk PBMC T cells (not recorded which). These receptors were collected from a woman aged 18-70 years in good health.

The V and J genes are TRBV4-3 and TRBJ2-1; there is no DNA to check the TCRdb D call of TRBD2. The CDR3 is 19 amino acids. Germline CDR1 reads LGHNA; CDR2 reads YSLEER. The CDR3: CASSLKGLDSAEGYNEQFF.

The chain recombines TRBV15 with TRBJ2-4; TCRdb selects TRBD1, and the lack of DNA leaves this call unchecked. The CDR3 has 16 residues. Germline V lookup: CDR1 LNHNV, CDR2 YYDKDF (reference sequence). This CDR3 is CATSRDGPGAKNIQYF.

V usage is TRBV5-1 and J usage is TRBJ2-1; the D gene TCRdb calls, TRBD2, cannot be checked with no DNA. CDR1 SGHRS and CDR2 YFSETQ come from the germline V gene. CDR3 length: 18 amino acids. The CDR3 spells CASSLGSGGPSSYNEQFF.